One sample yielded the 9 T cell receptor beta chains listed below, sequenced in a study of blood T cell repertoires in COVID-19. TCRdb's copy holds only in-frame clones and misses some; the assay was immunoSEQ multiplex PCR. The table shows some 140,000 clones, with 65% to 80% occurring only once. Sequences were obtained from peripheral blood. These receptors were taken from a man aged 55 to 70 with acute or convalescent COVID-19.

The V gene is TRBV20-1, the J gene TRBJ2-1; possibly TRBD2 for D (6 bases). The CDR3 runs to 11 residues. V was pared by 4 bases and J by 6 bases, with 7 bases between. Looked up from germline, CDR1 is DFQATT and CDR2 is SNEGSKA (reference sequence). In nucleotides, the CDR3 is TGCAGTGCTATGCGGGGCAATGAGCAGTTCTTC. This gives the protein CSAMRGNEQFF.

J is TRBJ1-3 and V is TRBV30; D not resolved. V gave up 8 bases and J gave up 2 bases, with 13 bases separating them. Germline-derived CDR1 and CDR2 are GTSNPN and SVGIG (reference sequence). There are 13 residues in the CDR3. CDR3 nucleotides: TGTGCCCGCGGGGAGCAGGCTGGAAACACCATATATTTT. Its translation: CARGEQAGNTIYF.

A single count supports this clone. The rearrangement uses TRBV28 and TRBJ1-2; TRBD1 might be the D (6 bases). Germline assignment: CDR1 MDHEN and CDR2 SYDVKM. V was cut by 7 bases and J by 3 bases, with 12 bases left in between. The CDR3 extends over 13 amino acids. CDR3 loop: CASKSTGYYGYTF. The CDR3 region has the DNA TGTGCCAGCAAATCTACAGGGTACTATGGCTACACCTTC.

V usage is TRBV9 and J usage is TRBJ2-7, with D maybe TRBD2 (5 bases). The germline V gene encodes CDR1 SGDLS and CDR2 YYNGEE. This CDR3 region has 12 residues. V lost 0 bases and J 6 bases, leaving 7 bases between the germline ends. The chain's CDR3 is CASSVGAGEQYF. CDR3 coding DNA: TGTGCCAGCAGCGTAGGCGCGGGCGAGCAGTACTTC.

This sequence joins TRBV7-2 and TRBJ1-2; D might be TRBD1 (6 bases). V was cut by 2 bases and J by 6 bases, with 16 bases left in between. This CDR3 has 15 residues. CDR1 and CDR2 (germline): SGHTA, FQGNSA. The DNA for the CDR3 is TGTGCCAGCAGCTTACGACCGGACCCAGGGGATGGCTACACCTTC. Encoded protein: CASSLRPDPGDGYTF.

This clone was observed a single time. J is TRBJ1-3 and V is TRBV5-1; TRBD1 might be the D (5 bases). CDR3 size: 15 residues. Germline CDR1 reads SGHRS; CDR2 reads YFSETQ. With 4 bases removed from V and 2 bases from J, the gap between germline ends came to 13 bases. CDR3: CASSGTQGTGNTIYF. The CDR3 nucleotides are TGCGCCAGCAGCGGAACTCAGGGTACTGGAAACACCATATATTTT.

The V and J genes are TRBV6-2 or TRBV6-3 and TRBJ2-7, with 11 positions matching TRBD1. Germline loops: CDR1 MNHEY, CDR2 SVGEGT. This CDR3 comprises 14 residues. V was pared by 6 bases and J by 4 bases, with 5 bases of the junction left unmatched. In DNA form, the CDR3 reads TGTGCCAGCAGCCGGGACAGGGGGATTTACGAGCAGTACTTC. It encodes CASSRDRGIYEQYF.

The chain recombines TRBV6-5 with TRBJ1-5, with 10 bases lining up with TRBD1. The V and J ends lost 5 bases and 7 bases, in that order; junction bases with no gene match: 8. CDR1 is MNHEY and CDR2 is SVGAGI in the germline V gene. The CDR3 runs to 15 residues. The DNA of the CDR3 is TGTGCCAGCAGTCCCAGACAGGGGGCAGGGCAGCCCCAGCATTTT. It is translated as CASSPRQGAGQPQHF.

The chain recombines TRBV7-2 with TRBJ1-3; D is unclear. CDR1 and CDR2 from the germline V gene are SGHTA and FQGNSA. This CDR3 contains 14 residues. The V end was cut by 0 bases, the J end by 4 bases, with 7 bases between. The CDR3 DNA is TGTGCCAGCAGCTTAGCGTTCGGGGGAAACACCATATATTTT. Amino acids: CASSLAFGGNTIYF.